The 6 T cell receptor beta chains below were found in one sample sequenced in a study of Graves' ophthalmopathy and Graves' hyperthyroidism. Amplified material comprised TCR beta CDR3 regions derived from RNA transcripts. After a first-round RT-PCR with HTBI primers, a second-round multiplex PCR was run. From the multiplex PCR reads, TCRdb called clonotypes with MiXCR, one entry per CDR3 protein. Of about 1.2 million distinct CDR3 sequences in the sample, about 38% were seen once. Sequencing was carried out using peripheral blood or thyroid tissue (not recorded which). These receptor sequences come from an adult man with Graves' hyperthyroidism.

This clonotype appeared many times. This sequence joins TRBV7-9 and TRBJ1-1, with 11 bases lining up with TRBD1. V was pared by 6 bases and J by 4 bases, with 4 bases of the junction left unmatched. Germline V lookup: CDR1 SEHNR, CDR2 FQNEAQ (reference sequence). The length of the CDR3 is 14 residues. In DNA form, the CDR3 reads TGTGCCAGCAGGGGGACAGGGGGGGCCACTGAAGCTTTCTTT. It encodes CASRGTGGATEAFF.

J is TRBJ1-5 and V is TRBV2, with a weak D call TRBD1 (5 bases). Trimming cost V 5 bases and J 4 bases, with 15 bases left between them. CDR1 is SNHLY and CDR2 is FYNNEI in the germline V gene. The CDR3 runs to 15 residues. The CDR3 sequence is CASSYWQGKNQPQHF. The CDR3 bases are TGTGCCAGCAGTTACTGGCAGGGAAAGAATCAGCCCCAGCATTTT.

This chain links TRBV12-3 or TRBV12-4 with TRBJ2-2; weak D call: TRBD2 (5 bases). The V and J ends lost 4 bases and 7 bases respectively, with 16 bases between them. The length of the CDR3 is 15 residues. CDR3 residues: CASSSTGSADGELFF. The CDR3 DNA reads as TGTGCCAGCAGTTCAACGGGGTCGGCCGACGGGGAGCTGTTTTTT.

The chain uses TRBV7-4 and TRBJ1-1, with 9 bases matching TRBD1. CDR1 is SGHVT, CDR2 SQSDAQ, per germline. Losses at the gene ends were 10 bases for V and 3 bases for J; bases not matched to a gene: 12. CDR3 size: 15 residues. CDR3 protein: CATSGTGRVHTEAFF. Written as DNA, the CDR3 is TGTGCCACTTCGGGGACAGGGAGGGTGCACACTGAAGCTTTCTTT.

This clonotype occurred many times. V usage is TRBV19 and J usage is TRBJ2-7; tentative D call: TRBD1 (6 bases). The germline V gene has CDR1 LNHDA and CDR2 SQIVND (reference sequence). CDR3 length: 14 residues. Trimming cost V 3 bases and J 0 bases, with 9 bases left between them. The CDR3 DNA reads as TGTGCCAGTAGTATTCGGACAGACTCCTACGAGCAGTACTTC. As protein: CASSIRTDSYEQYF.

V and J are TRBV2 and TRBJ1-5; tentatively, D is TRBD1 (6 bases). V was shortened by 5 bases and J by 3 bases, with 11 bases between the two germline ends. Germline CDR1 and CDR2: SNHLY and FYNNEI. The CDR3 has 14 residues. The CDR3 protein is CASSFSGVNQPQHF. The DNA for the CDR3 is TGTGCCAGCAGTTTCTCAGGGGTCAATCAGCCCCAGCATTTT.